A single sample is the source of the 26 T cell receptor beta chains below, sequenced in a study of T cell responses to AZD1222 COVID-19 vaccine. TCRdb's copy holds only in-frame clones and misses some; the assay was immunoSEQ multiplex PCR. The sample has some 90,000 clones; roughly 88% are singletons. Sequences were derived from peripheral blood, sampled on day 0 of AZD1222 vaccination. The source of these receptors is an adult in good health.

This clone was seen a few times. The chain joins TRBV6-5 to TRBJ2-3; maybe TRBD2 (6 bases). The CDR3 consists of 13 residues. Trimming took off 5 bases at V and 13 bases at J, with 19 bases between the two ends. Germline V gene lookup returns CDR1 MNHEY and CDR2 SVGAGI. The CDR3 nucleotides read TGTGCCAGCAGTCGTGGGACTCCAGCGGAAAAGTATTTT. Its protein product is CASSRGTPAEKYF.

The V gene is TRBV19, the J gene TRBJ1-2; no clear D. CDR1 and CDR2 (germline): LNHDA, SQIVND (reference sequence). The CDR3 has 15 residues. Trimming took 4 bases from V and 2 from J, leaving 14 bases between them. CDR3 loop: CASSNAGRENYGYTF. CDR3 sequence (DNA): TGTGCCAGTAGTAACGCCGGAAGGGAGAACTATGGCTACACCTTC. The full variable domain, in which reference TRBV19 and TRBJ1-2 provide the parts outside the CDR3, is DGGITQSPKYLFRKEGQNVTLSCEQNLNHDAMYWYRQDPGQGLRLIYYSQIVNDFQKGDIAEGYSVSREKKESFPLTVTSAQKNPTAFYLCASSNAGRENYGYTFGSGTRLTVV.

Here the CDR3 reads CASRRNTNYGYTF. CDR3 sequence (DNA): TGTGCCAGCAGGCGGAATACTAACTATGGCTACACCTTC. J is TRBJ1-2 and V is TRBV12-3 or TRBV12-4; D not resolved. V lost 6 bases and J lost 0, with 8 bases in between. The CDR3 is made up of 13 amino acids.

This rearrangement joins TRBV28 to TRBJ1-2, with TRBD1 matching 9 bases. The CDR3 is 16 residues long. From germline, CDR1 is MDHEN and CDR2 SYDVKM. The ends lost 5 bases at V and 7 bases at J; junction bases unmatched: 14. Here the CDR3 DNA reads TGTGCCAGCAGTATCCGGGACAGGGTCGGTTCGGCTGGCTACACCTTC. Residues: CASSIRDRVGSAGYTF.

The V call is TRBV3-1 (or the pseudogene TRBV3-2), the J call TRBJ2-7; D unresolved. The CDR3 consists of 14 residues. Per the germline V gene, CDR1 is LGHDT and CDR2 is YNNKEL (reference sequence). Trimming removed 4 bases at V and 3 bases at J, with 13 bases between. CDR3 sequence reads: CASSPRVEVYEQYF. The CDR3 nucleotides read TGTGCCAGCAGCCCCCGGGTCGAAGTCTACGAGCAGTACTTC.

The V and J genes are TRBV12-1 and TRBJ1-2; the table's D call of TRBD1 was not tested on the DNA. TRBV12-1 is a recognized pseudogene. The CDR3 totals 16 residues. The CDR3: CASSFEGQGSNYGYTF. The DNA of the CDR3 is TGTGCCAGCAGCTTTGAGGGCCAGGGGTCTAACTATGGCTACACCTTC.

This chain joins TRBV5-4 and TRBJ2-7, with a tentative D call TRBD1 (5 bases). The CDR3 is made up of 13 amino acids. Germline assignment: CDR1 SGHNT and CDR2 YYREEE (reference sequence). V lost 5 bases to trimming and J lost 7 bases, with 16 bases between them. The CDR3 protein is CASSEKGPREQYF. CDR3 DNA: TGTGCCAGCAGTGAAAAGGGGCCGAGAGAGCAGTACTTC. Based on the CDR3 plus reference TRBV5-4 and TRBJ2-7, the full variable domain is ETGVTQSPTHLIKTRGQQVTLRCSSQSGHNTVSWYQQALGQGPQFIFQYYREEENGRGNFPPRFSGLQFPNYSSELNVNALELDDSALYLCASSEKGPREQYFGPGTRLTVT.

The genes are TRBV24-1 and TRBJ2-1; 10 bases align to TRBD1. The trim removed 7 bases at V and 8 bases at J, leaving 4 bases unmatched. CDR1 is KGHDR, CDR2 SFDVKD, per germline. The CDR3 has 13 residues. CDR3 residues: CATSRDRGYEQFF. Written as DNA, the CDR3 is TGTGCCACCAGCCGGGACAGGGGTTATGAGCAGTTCTTC.

The chain has TRBV3-1 (or the pseudogene TRBV3-2) and TRBJ2-7, with TRBD1 matching 9 bases. The V segment lost 4 bases and the J segment 5 bases; nucleotides outside the gene matches: 12. Per germline, CDR1 LGHDT and CDR2 YNNKEL (reference sequence). CDR3 length: 16 residues. The CDR3 DNA reads as TGTGCCAGCAGCCTCGGAGGACAGGGGAATTACAACGAGCAGTACTTC. This codes for CASSLGGQGNYNEQYF.

V and J are TRBV13 and TRBJ2-5; 7 nucleotides agree with TRBD1. V lost 6 bases to trimming and J lost 5 bases; unmatched junction nucleotides: 6. Germline CDR1 is PRHDT and CDR2 is FYEKMQ (reference sequence). The CDR3 is made up of 13 amino acids. CDR3 amino acids: CASSRGQEETQYF. Here the CDR3 DNA reads TGTGCCAGCAGTCGTGGACAGGAGGAGACCCAGTACTTC.

This chain's CDR3 is CAWRSQGVGGYTF. The CDR3 region has the DNA TGTGCCTGGAGATCACAGGGGGTGGGTGGCTACACCTTC. The chain uses TRBV30 and TRBJ1-2, with 8 bases aligning to TRBD1. V was pared by 3 bases and J by 7 bases, with 7 bases of the junction left unmatched. The CDR3 runs to 13 residues. Germline CDR1 and CDR2: GTSNPN and SVGIG (reference sequence).

The rearrangement uses TRBV6-2 or TRBV6-3 and TRBJ2-7; 8 bases match TRBD1. Germline trimming cut 5 bases from V and 3 bases from J; bases unmatched to any gene: 9. CDR1 is MNHEY, CDR2 SVGEGT, per germline. The length of the CDR3 is 15 residues. CDR3 in amino acids: CASSPRQGPLYEQYF. The CDR3 coding sequence is TGTGCCAGCAGTCCGAGACAGGGGCCCCTCTACGAGCAGTACTTC.

The rearrangement links TRBV29-1 to TRBJ2-2; TRBD2 agrees at 14 bases. J gave up 6 bases and V 4 bases, and 4 bases lay outside the gene matches. Germline CDR1 SQVTM, CDR2 ANQGSEA. This CDR3 contains 15 residues. The CDR3 DNA reads as TGCAGCGTTGGGCCGGGACTAGCGGGAGCCGGGGAGCTGTTTTTT. It encodes CSVGPGLAGAGELFF.

The chain couples TRBV29-1 to TRBJ1-1, with TRBD1 identical over 7 bases. V lost 6 bases and J lost 4; bases outside the gene matches: 11. The CDR3 totals 14 residues. The germline V gene has CDR1 SQVTM and CDR2 ANQGSEA. CDR3 loop: CSVTTGAVGTEAFF. In DNA, the CDR3 is TGCAGCGTAACCACAGGGGCAGTAGGCACTGAAGCTTTCTTT.

The chain has TRBV3-1 (or the pseudogene TRBV3-2) and TRBJ2-7; TRBD2 aligns across 8 bases. In germline, CDR1 is LGHDT, CDR2 YNNKEL (reference sequence). Trimming took 4 bases from V and 0 from J; bases not matched to a gene: 11. There are 17 residues in the CDR3. In DNA, the CDR3 is TGTGCCAGCAGCCCCGCCCCCCACGGGGGGGCCTCCTACGAGCAGTACTTC. This encodes CASSPAPHGGASYEQYF.

The chain uses TRBV9 and TRBJ2-3; TRBD1 is a possible D gene (6 bases). Germline values: CDR1 SGDLS, CDR2 YYNGEE. Trimming stripped 1 base from V and 4 bases from J, with 13 bases between. This CDR3 contains 15 residues. The CDR3 loop reads CASSVIGGAADTQYF. The CDR3 DNA follows: TGTGCCAGCAGCGTAATTGGGGGCGCGGCAGATACGCAGTATTTT.

The V call is TRBV11-3, the J call TRBJ2-7, with D hard to call. Per germline, CDR1 SGHNT and CDR2 YENEEA. Trimming removed 0 bases from V and 7 bases from J, with 7 bases in between. This CDR3 comprises 12 residues. CDR3 nucleotides: TGTGCCAGCAGCTTAGATTTGGGTGAGCAGTACTTC. Protein sequence: CASSLDLGEQYF.

CDR3 sequence (DNA): TGTGCCAGTAGTAGCGGTCCGGAAAATAACTATGGCTACACCTTC. Protein product: CASSSGPENNYGYTF. The V gene is TRBV19, the J gene TRBJ1-2; D unclear. Germline V gene sequence: CDR1 LNHDA, CDR2 SQIVND (reference sequence). CDR3 length equals 15 residues. V was clipped by 4 bases and J by 1 base, with 13 bases between them.

The chain recombines TRBV4-1 with TRBJ2-7; 7 bases agree with TRBD2. The CDR3 contains 14 residues. V gave up 4 bases and J gave up 7 bases; unmatched junction bases: 10. The germline V gene has CDR1 MGHRA and CDR2 YSYEKL. As DNA, the CDR3 is TGCGCCAGCAGCCCGGGGGAGCGGGGAAGGGAGCAGTACTTC. Translation: CASSPGERGREQYF.

V usage is TRBV30 and J usage is TRBJ1-5, with 7 bases matching TRBD1. This CDR3 region has 15 residues. With V trimmed by 0 bases and J by 6 bases, 8 bases remained unmatched. The germline CDR1 and CDR2 sequences are GTSNPN and SVGIG (reference sequence). Here the CDR3 DNA reads TGTGCCTGGAGTGTTATGAGGGGGCGAGGTCAGCCCCAGCATTTT. This gives the protein CAWSVMRGRGQPQHF. Full variable domain (remainder filled in from reference TRBV30 and TRBJ1-5): SQTIHQWPATLVQPVGSPLSLECTVEGTSNPNLYWYRQAAGRGLQLLFYSVGIGQISSEVPQNLSASRPQDRQFILSSKKLLLSDSGFYLCAWSVMRGRGQPQHFGDGTRLSIL.

CDR3 in DNA: TGTGCCAGTAAACAGGGGGGATCACCCCTCCACTTT. The encoded protein is CASKQGGSPLHF. V usage is TRBV19 and J usage is TRBJ1-6, with TRBD1 matching 8 bases. J lost 10 bases, V lost 7 bases, and 3 bases had no gene match. Germline CDR1 and CDR2: LNHDA and SQIVND (reference sequence). The CDR3 spans 12 residues. The whole variable domain, remainder taken from reference TRBV19 and TRBJ1-6, is DGGITQSPKYLFRKEGQNVTLSCEQNLNHDAMYWYRQDPGQGLRLIYYSQIVNDFQKGDIAEGYSVSREKKESFPLTVTSAQKNPTAFYLCASKQGGSPLHFGNGTRLTVT.

The genes are TRBV28 and TRBJ1-6, with TRBD1 identical over 7 bases. This CDR3 has 14 amino acids. The trim removed 6 bases at V and 5 bases at J, leaving 4 bases unmatched. The germline V gene has CDR1 MDHEN and CDR2 SYDVKM. For the CDR3, the DNA is TGTGCCAGCAGACTAGGACAGGATAATTCACCCCTCCACTTT. It yields the protein CASRLGQDNSPLHF.

This chain joins TRBV25-1 and TRBJ2-1; 10 nucleotides agree with TRBD1. With V trimmed by 7 bases and J by 6 bases, 9 bases remained unmatched. Germline CDR1 MGHDK, CDR2 SYGVNS. The CDR3 loop spans 15 amino acids. The CDR3 region has the DNA TGTGCCAGCACCCGCGGACAGGGGGTTTTCAATGAGCAGTTCTTC. Its protein product is CASTRGQGVFNEQFF.

This clone was picked up a small number of times. The chain couples TRBV10-1 to TRBJ2-7; D remains unclear. Trimming stripped 5 bases from V and 2 bases from J, with 16 bases between. Germline V gene data show CDR1 as WNHNN and CDR2 as SYGVQD (reference sequence). This CDR3 is 15 amino acids long. The DNA for the CDR3 is TGCGCCAGCAGTCAAACCCAGGATGGAGCCTACGAGCAGTACTTC. It encodes CASSQTQDGAYEQYF.

This clone was counted once. V is TRBV18 and J is TRBJ1-1; no firm D call. The CDR3 runs 13 residues. V was shortened by 6 bases and J by 2 bases, with 10 bases between the two germline ends. Germline V gene lookup returns CDR1 KGHSH and CDR2 LQKENI. Here the CDR3 DNA reads TGTGCCAGCTCTCATAAAGATAACACTGAAGCTTTCTTT. Protein: CASSHKDNTEAFF.

The chain uses TRBV11-3 and TRBJ1-1; no firm D call. Germline CDR1 and CDR2: SGHNT and YENEEA. The CDR3 consists of 13 residues. V was cut by 5 bases and J by 1 base, with 8 bases left in between. CDR3 residues: CASSQRQNTEAFF. The CDR3 DNA reads TGTGCCAGCAGCCAAAGACAGAACACTGAAGCTTTCTTT.